These 9 T cell receptor beta chains originate from one sample sequenced in a study of cytomegalovirus exposure and HLA in healthy donors. Assay: immunoSEQ multiplex PCR; the TCRdb copy retains only in-frame clones and omits some. The table has tens of thousands of clones, 93% seen once. Material: PBMCs. Receptor source: a young woman in good health and CMV-seronegative.

Only one count was recorded for this clone. The chain recombines TRBV30 with TRBJ2-1, with TRBD2 identical over 7 bases. The CDR3 covers 14 residues. Per germline, CDR1 GTSNPN and CDR2 SVGIG (reference sequence). Losses at the gene ends were 5 bases for V and 8 bases for J; bases not matched to a gene: 12. This CDR3 is CAWFPGGSGYEQFF. CDR3 bases: TGTGCCTGGTTCCCAGGCGGGAGTGGGTATGAGCAGTTCTTC.

The gene calls are TRBV30 and TRBJ2-7; D is unresolved. This CDR3 has 13 amino acids. Looked up from germline, CDR1 is GTSNPN and CDR2 is SVGIG (reference sequence). Trimming pared 1 base from V and 3 bases from J, leaving 10 bases between. The CDR3 loop reads CAWSAEVFYEQYF. The CDR3 nucleotides are TGTGCCTGGAGTGCTGAGGTTTTCTACGAGCAGTACTTC. The full variable domain, in which reference TRBV30 and TRBJ2-7 provide the parts outside the CDR3, is SQTIHQWPATLVQPVGSPLSLECTVEGTSNPNLYWYRQAAGRGLQLLFYSVGIGQISSEVPQNLSASRPQDRQFILSSKKLLLSDSGFYLCAWSAEVFYEQYFGPGTRLTVT.

J is TRBJ1-2 and V is TRBV28; D not certain. The CDR3 runs 12 residues. The ends were cut back, 5 bases at V and 1 base at J, with 5 bases in the middle. Germline CDR1 is MDHEN and CDR2 is SYDVKM. The CDR3 bases are TGTGCCAGCAGTAGAGATAACTATGGCTACACCTTC. This codes for CASSRDNYGYTF.

The chain employs TRBV6-5 and TRBJ2-5, with D possibly TRBD2 on 5 matching bases. Germline-derived CDR1 and CDR2 are MNHEY and SVGAGI. This CDR3 spans 13 amino acids. V was pared by 6 bases and J by 1 base, with 9 bases between. CDR3 nucleotide sequence: TGTGCCAGCAGACCCGAGGGCCAAGAGACCCAGTACTTC. This encodes CASRPEGQETQYF.

The chain employs TRBV6-6 and TRBJ1-3, with D perhaps TRBD1 (5 bases). Germline lookup yields CDR1 MNHNY and CDR2 SVGAGI (reference sequence). CDR3 length equals 13 residues. The V end was cut by 7 bases, the J end by 4 bases, with 11 bases between. DNA for the CDR3: TGTGCCAGCACCCAAGGGGCGGGAAACACCATATATTTT. Protein product: CASTQGAGNTIYF.

The genes are TRBV10-2 and TRBJ2-7; 8 positions agree with TRBD2. Trimming removed 7 bases from V and 3 bases from J; junction bases left unmatched: 14. The CDR3 runs to 16 residues. Germline CDR1 is WSHSY and CDR2 is SAAADI. The chain's CDR3 is CASKPRGGLGDYEQYF. The CDR3 coding sequence is TGCGCCAGCAAGCCCCGGGGGGGGCTGGGAGACTACGAGCAGTACTTC.

The V gene is TRBV11-2, the J gene TRBJ2-2; maybe TRBD2 (6 bases). V lost 6 bases and J 4 bases, leaving 15 bases between the germline ends. This CDR3 contains 15 residues. The germline gives CDR1 SGHAT, CDR2 FQNNGV. In nucleotides, the CDR3 is TGTGCCAGCAGTCACAGGACCGGGGGCACCGGGGAGCTGTTTTTT. This gives the protein CASSHRTGGTGELFF.

The rearrangement joins TRBV5-1 to TRBJ2-2; 11 bases agree with TRBD2. Germline assignment: CDR1 SGHRS and CDR2 YFSETQ. The length of the CDR3 is 15 residues. V lost 4 bases, J lost 1 base, and 0 bases stayed unmatched. CDR3 sequence (DNA): TGCGCCAGCAGCCTAGCGGGGGGGAACACCGGGGAGCTGTTTTTT. This encodes CASSLAGGNTGELFF.

The genes are TRBV19 and TRBJ2-2; the D gene is possibly TRBD1 (5 bases). The CDR3 has 13 amino acids. V was shortened by 3 bases and J by 6 bases, with 8 bases between the two germline ends. The germline CDR1 and CDR2 sequences are LNHDA and SQIVND (reference sequence). The CDR3 sequence: CASSIEGAGELFF. The CDR3 region has the DNA TGTGCCAGTAGTATCGAAGGGGCCGGGGAGCTGTTTTTT.